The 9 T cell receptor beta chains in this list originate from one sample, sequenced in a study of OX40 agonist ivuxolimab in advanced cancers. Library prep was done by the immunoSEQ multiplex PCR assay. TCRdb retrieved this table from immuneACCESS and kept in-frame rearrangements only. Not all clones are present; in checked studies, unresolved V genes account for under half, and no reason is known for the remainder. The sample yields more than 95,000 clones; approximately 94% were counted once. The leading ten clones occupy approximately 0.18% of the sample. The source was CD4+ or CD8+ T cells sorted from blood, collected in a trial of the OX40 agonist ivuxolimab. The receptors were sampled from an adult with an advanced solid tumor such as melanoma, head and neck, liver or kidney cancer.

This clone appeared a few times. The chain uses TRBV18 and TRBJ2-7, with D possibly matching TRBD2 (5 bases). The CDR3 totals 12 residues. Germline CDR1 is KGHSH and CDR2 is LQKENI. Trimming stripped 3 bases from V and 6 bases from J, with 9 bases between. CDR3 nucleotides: TGTGCCAGCTCACCGGTCAGCGGCGAGCAGTACTTC. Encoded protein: CASSPVSGEQYF.

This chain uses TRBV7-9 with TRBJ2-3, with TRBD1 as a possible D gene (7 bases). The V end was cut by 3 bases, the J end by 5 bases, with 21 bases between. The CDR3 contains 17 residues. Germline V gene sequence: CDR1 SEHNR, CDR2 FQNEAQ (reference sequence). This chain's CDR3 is CASSFRSGARGEDTQYF. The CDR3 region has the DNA TGTGCCAGCAGCTTTAGGTCCGGGGCCAGGGGGGAAGATACGCAGTATTTT.

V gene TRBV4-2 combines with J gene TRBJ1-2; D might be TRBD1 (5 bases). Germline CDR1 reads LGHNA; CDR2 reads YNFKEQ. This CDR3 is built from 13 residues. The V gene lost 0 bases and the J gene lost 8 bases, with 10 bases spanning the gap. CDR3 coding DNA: TGTGCCAGCAGCCAAGATTTGGGGGGAGGCTACACCTTC. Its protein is CASSQDLGGGYTF.

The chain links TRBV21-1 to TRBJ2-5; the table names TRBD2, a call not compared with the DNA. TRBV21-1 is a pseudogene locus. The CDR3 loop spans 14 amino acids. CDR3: CASSTGLSQETQYF. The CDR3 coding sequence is TGTGCCAGCAGCACGGGACTATCCCAAGAGACCCAGTACTTC.

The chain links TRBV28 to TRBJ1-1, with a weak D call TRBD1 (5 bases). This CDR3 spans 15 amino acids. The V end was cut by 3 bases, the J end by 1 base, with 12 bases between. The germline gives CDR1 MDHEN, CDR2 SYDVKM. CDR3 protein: CASSLGGASNTEAFF. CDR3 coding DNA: TGTGCCAGCAGTTTGGGAGGGGCTTCGAACACTGAAGCTTTCTTT.

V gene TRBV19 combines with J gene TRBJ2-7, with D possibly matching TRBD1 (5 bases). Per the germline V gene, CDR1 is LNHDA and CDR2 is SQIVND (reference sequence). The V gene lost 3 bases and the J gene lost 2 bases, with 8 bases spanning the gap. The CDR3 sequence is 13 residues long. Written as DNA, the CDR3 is TGTGCCAGTAGTATTGGACATACCTACGAGCAGTACTTC. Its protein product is CASSIGHTYEQYF.

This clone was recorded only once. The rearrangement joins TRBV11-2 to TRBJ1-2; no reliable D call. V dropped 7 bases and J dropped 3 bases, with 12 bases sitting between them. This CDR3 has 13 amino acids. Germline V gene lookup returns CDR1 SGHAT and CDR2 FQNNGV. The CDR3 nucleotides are TGTGCCAGCACTCGATCTTGGGACTATGGCTACACCTTC. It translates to CASTRSWDYGYTF. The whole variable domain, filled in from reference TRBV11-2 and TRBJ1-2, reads EAGVAQSPRYKIIEKRQSVAFWCNPISGHATLYWYQQILGQGPKLLIQFQNNGVVDDSQLPKDRFSAERLKGVDSTLKIQPAKLEDSAVYLCASTRSWDYGYTFGSGTRLTVV.

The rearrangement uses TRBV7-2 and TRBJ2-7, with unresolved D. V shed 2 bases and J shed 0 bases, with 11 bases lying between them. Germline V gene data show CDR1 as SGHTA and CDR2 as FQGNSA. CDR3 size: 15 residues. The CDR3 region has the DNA TGTGCCAGCAGCTTACTTACGGACGGCTCCTACGAGCAGTACTTC. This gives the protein CASSLLTDGSYEQYF. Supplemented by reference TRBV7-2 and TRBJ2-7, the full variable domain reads GAGVSQSPSNKVTEKGKDVELRCDPISGHTALYWYRQSLGQGLEFLIYFQGNSAPDKSGLPSDRFSAERTGGSVSTLTIQRTQQEDSAVYLCASSLLTDGSYEQYFGPGTRLTVT.

The CDR3 sequence: CASSSPGTGATEAFF. The CDR3 DNA follows: TGTGCCAGCAGTTCCCCCGGGACAGGGGCAACTGAAGCTTTCTTT. The chain links TRBV28 to TRBJ1-1, with 10 nucleotides matching TRBD1. In germline, CDR1 is MDHEN, CDR2 SYDVKM. The CDR3 runs 15 residues. After removal of 4 bases from V and 5 bases from J, the junction contained 7 bases not matched to a gene.